This T cell receptor (beta chain) was retrieved from a study of shared T cell receptors in the human thymus. V lost 6 bases to trimming and J lost 1 base; unmatched junction nucleotides: 7. The CDR3 loop spans 15 amino acids. Germline CDR1 MDHEN, CDR2 SYDVKM. This table comes from immunoSEQ multiplex PCR, and its TCRdb copy is limited to in-frame clones, with some not included. Altogether roughly 700,000 clones are present, approximately 90% being singletons, with the ten largest covering about 0.01%. The data also belong to a second study, concerning human thymus T cells.

Sequencing was carried out using thymocytes. The chain recombines TRBV28 with TRBJ2-7; 9 bases fit TRBD1. The receptor comes from a boy under two years old with a congenital heart defect. CDR3 DNA: TGTGCCAGCAGCCGTATACAGGGGGCTTCCTACGAGCAGTACTTC. Protein sequence: CASSRIQGASYEQYF.